These 27 T cell receptor beta chains were sequenced from one sample in a study of shared clonotypes between healthy human individuals. Produced via immunoSEQ multiplex PCR; TCRdb's table is partial and in-frame only. This table has some 1.5 million clones, approximately 97% appearing once. Sequenced input: naive CD4+ T cells sorted from blood. Subset given: CD45RA+ positively selected. These receptors all stem from a man in his thirties or forties in good health.

The V call is TRBV10-3, the J call TRBJ2-1, with 8 bases matching TRBD2. Germline CDR1 and CDR2: ENHRY and SYGVKD. There are 15 residues in the CDR3. The V segment lost 5 bases and the J segment 7 bases; nucleotides outside the gene matches: 10. The CDR3 region is CAISTGTRKLNEQFF. The CDR3 DNA reads TGTGCCATCAGTACCGGGACTAGAAAGTTAAATGAGCAGTTCTTC.

V gene TRBV9 combines with J gene TRBJ2-3, with 12 bases matching TRBD1. CDR3 length: 15 residues. Germline CDR1 is SGDLS and CDR2 is YYNGEE. Trimming took 4 bases from V and 9 from J; bases not matched to a gene: 9. The CDR3 coding sequence is TGTGCCAGCAGCCCCCGGGACAGGGGGCGCGACACGCAGTATTTT. Translating gives CASSPRDRGRDTQYF.

This CDR3 reads CASSFQAGVGTDTQYF. The CDR3 DNA reads TGTGCCAGCAGCTTCCAAGCGGGAGTCGGCACAGATACGCAGTATTTT. V and J are TRBV5-4 and TRBJ2-3; the match to TRBD2 covers 8 bases. V lost 2 bases and J lost 1; bases outside the gene matches: 6. Germline CDR1 is SGHNT and CDR2 is YYREEE (reference sequence). The CDR3 contains 16 residues.

The chain links TRBV30 to TRBJ2-1, with D hard to call. Deletions cut 2 bases from V and 4 bases from J, with 6 bases between. Germline CDR1 reads GTSNPN; CDR2 reads SVGIG (reference sequence). The CDR3 is 12 residues long. DNA for the CDR3: TGTGCCTGGAGTTCACTATACAATGAGCAGTTCTTC. Amino acids: CAWSSLYNEQFF.

The chain carries TRBV7-2 and TRBJ2-7, with TRBD1 matching 12 bases. Germline values: CDR1 SGHTA, CDR2 FQGNSA. The CDR3 runs 16 residues. Trimming removed 7 bases from V and 5 bases from J; junction bases left unmatched: 12. The CDR3 spells CASTQGTGTGGHEQYF. CDR3 nucleotide sequence: TGTGCCAGCACCCAAGGCACCGGGACAGGGGGCCACGAGCAGTACTTC.

The gene calls are TRBV10-3 and TRBJ1-4; TRBD1 might be the D (6 bases). CDR3 length: 15 amino acids. Trimming shortened V by 5 bases and J by 2 bases, and 12 bases separated the two germline ends. Germline loops: CDR1 ENHRY, CDR2 SYGVKD. The CDR3 spells CAISQGGGTNEKLFF. For the CDR3, the DNA is TGTGCCATCAGTCAGGGAGGGGGGACTAATGAAAAACTGTTTTTT.

The rearrangement links TRBV15 to TRBJ2-7; no definite D call. Germline V gene lookup returns CDR1 LNHNV and CDR2 YYDKDF (reference sequence). Trimming removed 5 bases at V and 3 bases at J, with 11 bases between. The CDR3 runs to 13 residues. The CDR3 sequence: CATSGIHGYEQYF. The CDR3 DNA reads TGTGCCACCAGCGGAATTCACGGCTACGAGCAGTACTTC. Filled out from reference TRBV15 and TRBJ2-7, the complete variable domain reads DAMVIQNPRYQVTQFGKPVTLSCSQTLNHNVMYWYQQKSSQAPKLLFHYYDKDFNNEADTPDNFQSRRPNTSFCFLDIRSPGLGDTAMYLCATSGIHGYEQYFGPGTRLTVT.

The rearrangement links TRBV5-1 to TRBJ2-6; 7 bases are shared with TRBD1. The V and J ends lost 3 bases and 0 bases, in that order; junction bases with no gene match: 9. CDR1 and CDR2 (germline): SGHRS, YFSETQ. The CDR3 totals 18 residues. The CDR3 DNA sequence: TGCGCCAGCAGCTCTACGACAGGGTTAGGCTCTGGGGCCAACGTCCTGACTTTC. Its protein is CASSSTTGLGSGANVLTF. The full variable domain, rest sourced from reference TRBV5-1 and TRBJ2-6, is KAGVTQTPRYLIKTRGQQVTLSCSPISGHRSVSWYQQTPGQGLQFLFEYFSETQRNKGNFPGRFSGRQFSNSRSEMNVSTLELGDSALYLCASSSTTGLGSGANVLTFGAGSRLTVL.

In DNA form, the CDR3 reads TGCGCCAGCAGGGACGTTACAGGGGGGAAGGGGTCCCCCTACGAGCAGTACTTC. Translating it yields CASRDVTGGKGSPYEQYF. The chain carries TRBV10-1 and TRBJ2-7; 8 positions agree with TRBD1. The CDR3 runs to 18 residues. Trimming removed 6 bases from V and 2 bases from J; junction bases left unmatched: 18. The V gene's germline CDR1 is WNHNN and CDR2 SYGVQD (reference sequence).

The V gene is TRBV18, the J gene TRBJ1-1, with 9 bases lining up with TRBD1. CDR3 length: 15 residues. V gave up 4 bases and J gave up 1 base; unmatched junction bases: 4. CDR1 and CDR2 (germline): KGHSH, LQKENI. The CDR3 is CASSRPGQGNTEAFF. The CDR3 DNA reads TGTGCCAGCTCACGTCCGGGACAGGGGAACACTGAAGCTTTCTTT.

The sample holds a few counts of this clone. The chain is built from TRBV10-3 and TRBJ2-3; no clear D. Trimming pared 10 bases from V and 0 bases from J, leaving 14 bases between. Germline V CDR1 and CDR2: ENHRY, SYGVKD. The CDR3 runs 14 residues. This CDR3 is CATRPGPSTDTQYF. CDR3 DNA sequence: TGTGCCACCAGGCCCGGACCCAGCACAGATACGCAGTATTTT.

CDR3 residues: CASTGGGQGVFF. The CDR3 nucleotides are TGTGCCAGCACCGGAGGGGGACAGGGAGTCTTCTTT. J is TRBJ1-1 and V is TRBV6-5; 9 bases map to TRBD1. The CDR3 runs to 12 residues. CDR1 is MNHEY, CDR2 SVGAGI, per germline. V shed 7 bases and J 14 bases; nucleotides not matched to a gene: 11.

The chain carries TRBV7-9 and TRBJ2-7, with TRBD2 matching 14 bases. This CDR3 comprises 17 residues. V was pared by 5 bases and J by 2 bases, with 8 bases of the junction left unmatched. Germline CDR1 reads SEHNR; CDR2 reads FQNEAQ (reference sequence). CDR3: CASSLGTSGSLTYEQYF. The CDR3 DNA sequence: TGTGCCAGCAGCCTCGGGACTAGCGGGAGCCTTACCTACGAGCAGTACTTC.

The CDR3 loop is CASSQGVPSYNEQFF. CDR3 bases: TGTGCCAGCTCGCAAGGGGTCCCCTCCTACAATGAGCAGTTCTTC. V gene TRBV18 combines with J gene TRBJ2-1, with D perhaps matching TRBD1 (5 bases). The CDR3 runs to 15 residues. Deletions cut 6 bases from V and 0 bases from J, with 12 bases between. The germline V gene encodes CDR1 KGHSH and CDR2 LQKENI.

The chain uses TRBV7-8 and TRBJ2-1, with D perhaps given as TRBD1 or TRBD2 (6 bases each). CDR1 is SGHVS and CDR2 is FQNEAQ in the germline V gene. The CDR3 covers 17 residues. Trimming took off 3 bases at V and 9 bases at J, with 24 bases between the two ends. This CDR3 reads CASSFRGGRKGEREQFF. In nucleotides, the CDR3 is TGTGCCAGCAGCTTTCGAGGGGGGCGAAAAGGGGAGCGTGAGCAGTTCTTC.

DNA for the CDR3: TGTGCCACTTACTCGGACACCCGCACAGATACGCAGTATTTT. Translated: CATYSDTRTDTQYF. V and J are TRBV15 and TRBJ2-3; D perhaps matches TRBD1 (5 bases). Trimming pared 9 bases from V and 1 base from J, leaving 14 bases between. CDR1 is LNHNV and CDR2 is YYDKDF in the germline V gene (reference sequence). This CDR3 is built from 14 residues.

This chain connects TRBV11-2 to TRBJ2-7, with 7 bases lining up with TRBD1. The CDR3 loop spans 17 amino acids. The junction had 12 bases not matched to a gene; V was cut back by 4 bases and J by 0 bases. CDR1 and CDR2 (germline): SGHAT, FQNNGV. The CDR3 region is CASSSLRDRQSSYEQYF. Written as DNA, the CDR3 is TGTGCCAGCAGCTCGCTACGGGACAGACAAAGCTCCTACGAGCAGTACTTC. The full variable domain, its missing parts supplied by reference TRBV11-2 and TRBJ2-7, is EAGVAQSPRYKIIEKRQSVAFWCNPISGHATLYWYQQILGQGPKLLIQFQNNGVVDDSQLPKDRFSAERLKGVDSTLKIQPAKLEDSAVYLCASSSLRDRQSSYEQYFGPGTRLTVT.

The V and J genes are TRBV5-1 and TRBJ2-5, with D possibly being TRBD1 or TRBD2 (7 bases each). The V gene lost 2 bases and the J gene lost 9 bases, with 32 bases spanning the gap. Germline CDR1 SGHRS, CDR2 YFSETQ. The CDR3 has 19 amino acids. The CDR3 sequence is CASSFGRTGVGRGGLAQYF. As DNA, the CDR3 is TGCGCCAGCAGCTTCGGTCGGACAGGTGTGGGACGCGGGGGATTGGCCCAGTACTTC.

This rearrangement joins TRBV28 to TRBJ1-1; D gene uncertain. V lost 6 bases and J lost 1, with 9 bases in between. The CDR3 sequence is 13 residues long. Per the germline V gene, CDR1 is MDHEN and CDR2 is SYDVKM. The DNA for the CDR3 is TGTGCCAGCAGGCGGGAACCGAACACTGAAGCTTTCTTT. It codes for CASRREPNTEAFF.

This chain links TRBV4-2 with TRBJ2-3; 7 bases align to TRBD2. The germline V gene has CDR1 LGHNA and CDR2 YNFKEQ. V trimming: 3 bases; J trimming: 0 bases; junction bases outside the gene matches: 6. The CDR3 runs 16 residues. Here the CDR3 reads CASSHGLAASTDTQYF. CDR3 coding DNA: TGTGCCAGCAGCCACGGGCTAGCGGCGAGCACAGATACGCAGTATTTT.

This clone appeared a single time. The J gene is TRBJ2-7, the V gene TRBV5-4, with D perhaps matching TRBD1 (6 bases). The CDR3 is 15 amino acids. Germline loops: CDR1 SGHNT, CDR2 YYREEE (reference sequence). The V end was cut by 4 bases, the J end by 3 bases, with 17 bases between. The CDR3 reads CASSTGKKPHYEQYF. The CDR3 DNA sequence: TGTGCCAGCAGCACAGGGAAAAAACCCCACTACGAGCAGTACTTC.

V usage is TRBV5-1 and J usage is TRBJ2-3, with 11 bases identical to TRBD2. V lost 2 bases to trimming and J lost 4 bases; unmatched junction nucleotides: 6. Germline loops: CDR1 SGHRS, CDR2 YFSETQ. CDR3 size: 16 residues. Here the CDR3 DNA reads TGCGCCAGCAGCTTACTAGCGGGAGAGGTGGCAGATACGCAGTATTTT. Its protein product is CASSLLAGEVADTQYF.

The gene calls are TRBV10-3 and TRBJ1-2, with D possibly TRBD1 on 6 matching bases. The germline V and J ends were trimmed by 0 bases and 5 bases, with 10 bases remaining between them. The CDR3 consists of 14 residues. Looked up from germline, CDR1 is ENHRY and CDR2 is SYGVKD. Here the CDR3 reads CAISESWTDYGYTF. The CDR3 DNA follows: TGTGCCATCAGTGAGTCGTGGACAGATTATGGCTACACCTTC.

The chain carries TRBV6-6 and TRBJ2-3; D is unclear. The ends were cut back, 0 bases at V and 6 bases at J, with 7 bases in the middle. CDR3 length equals 13 residues. In germline, CDR1 is MNHNY, CDR2 SVGAGI (reference sequence). The CDR3: CASSYSSEDTQYF. CDR3 DNA: TGTGCCAGCAGTTACTCGTCGGAGGATACGCAGTATTTT.

The genes are TRBV6-1 and TRBJ2-7, with 9 nucleotides matching TRBD1. This CDR3 has 19 residues. V lost 4 bases and J lost 3; bases outside the gene matches: 19. The germline gives CDR1 MNHNS, CDR2 SASEGT. This CDR3 is CASSGRQGERPPMVYEQYF. CDR3 DNA sequence: TGTGCCAGCAGTGGCAGACAGGGGGAAAGACCCCCTATGGTCTACGAGCAGTACTTC.

The CDR3, as DNA: TGTGCCAGCATCCAAGGGTTCTCCGGGGAGCTGTTTTTT. It encodes CASIQGFSGELFF. The chain recombines TRBV7-9 with TRBJ2-2; D gene uncertain. Trimming left V 7 bases short and J 6 bases short, with 12 bases between. Germline V gene data show CDR1 as SEHNR and CDR2 as FQNEAQ (reference sequence). This CDR3 has 13 residues.

The chain carries TRBV5-1 and TRBJ2-4; TRBD2 matches 9 bases. Germline V gene sequence: CDR1 SGHRS, CDR2 YFSETQ. The trim removed 6 bases at V and 9 bases at J, leaving 7 bases unmatched. The CDR3 is made up of 13 amino acids. The CDR3 DNA is TGCGCCAGCAAGGCGACTAGCGGCGGCATTCAGTACTTC. Encoded protein: CASKATSGGIQYF.